One sample yielded the 21 T cell receptor beta chains listed below, sequenced in a study of blood T cell repertoires in COVID-19. Sequencing used immunoSEQ multiplex PCR; TCRdb keeps in-frame clones, though not all of them. The data hold 130,000 or so clones, with about 89% observed a single time. Sequencing was performed on peripheral blood. The receptors derive from a woman in her 70s with COVID-19, enrolled during active disease.

This clone was picked up a small number of times. The chain carries TRBV13 and TRBJ1-1; D may be TRBD1 (6 bases). The CDR3 length is 14 residues. The germline V gene has CDR1 PRHDT and CDR2 FYEKMQ (reference sequence). V gave up 3 bases and J gave up 3 bases, with 11 bases separating them. CDR3 residues: CASSFRTGYTEAFF. The CDR3 DNA is TGTGCCAGCAGCTTCCGAACAGGGTACACTGAAGCTTTCTTT.

This chain links TRBV4-2 with TRBJ1-3, with TRBD1 identical over 8 bases. The junction had 5 bases not matched to a gene; V was cut back by 2 bases and J by 2 bases. Germline lookup yields CDR1 LGHNA and CDR2 YNFKEQ. The CDR3 is 16 amino acids. CDR3 protein: CASSQITGGPGNTIYF. CDR3 sequence (DNA): TGTGCCAGCAGCCAAATTACAGGGGGGCCTGGAAACACCATATATTTT.

The rearrangement joins TRBV18 to TRBJ1-1; 8 nucleotides line up with TRBD1. Germline trimming cut 5 bases from V and 8 bases from J; bases unmatched to any gene: 4. The V gene's germline CDR1 is KGHSH and CDR2 LQKENI. The CDR3 contains 12 residues. The CDR3 DNA is TGTGCCAGCTCAACCCGGACAGGGGAAGCTTTCTTT. Translating it yields CASSTRTGEAFF.

V is TRBV5-4 and J is TRBJ2-7; D may be TRBD1 (6 bases). This CDR3 contains 14 residues. Germline V gene data show CDR1 as SGHNT and CDR2 as YYREEE (reference sequence). Trimming stripped 1 base from V and 7 bases from J, with 15 bases between. CDR3 protein: CASSLQTGAFEQYF. Written as DNA, the CDR3 is TGTGCCAGCAGCTTGCAGACAGGAGCTTTTGAGCAGTACTTC.

The DNA of the CDR3 is TGCGCCAGCAGCATACTTAGACAGGGGCTGAACACTGAAGCTTTCTTT. Protein product: CASSILRQGLNTEAFF. The rearrangement links TRBV10-2 to TRBJ1-1; 8 bases fit TRBD1. With 6 bases clipped from V and 0 bases from J, the junction kept 9 bases outside the gene matches. This CDR3 region has 16 residues. Germline V CDR1 and CDR2: WSHSY, SAAADI.

The V gene is TRBV10-3, the J gene TRBJ1-1, with unresolved D. Germline CDR1 and CDR2: ENHRY and SYGVKD. The CDR3 contains 14 residues. V was cut by 3 bases and J by 1 base, with 9 bases left in between. DNA of the CDR3: TGTGCCATCAGTGACCGGGTCCAGAACACTGAAGCTTTCTTT. Its translation is CAISDRVQNTEAFF.

The rearrangement joins TRBV9 to TRBJ2-3; the D gene is possibly TRBD2 (6 bases). This CDR3 has 14 residues. CDR1 is SGDLS, CDR2 YYNGEE, per germline. V dropped 0 bases and J dropped 3 bases, with 8 bases sitting between them. CDR3 in amino acids: CASSVDGGTDTQYF. CDR3 nucleotide sequence: TGTGCCAGCAGCGTAGACGGGGGAACAGATACGCAGTATTTT.

In its sample, this clone was seen once. The chain joins TRBV5-4 to TRBJ2-3; 10 bases are a match to TRBD2. After removal of 4 bases from V and 2 bases from J, the junction contained 7 bases not matched to a gene. This CDR3 has 16 residues. Germline CDR1 and CDR2: SGHNT and YYREEE (reference sequence). The CDR3 sequence is CASSTPSGGHTDTQYF. The CDR3 DNA sequence: TGTGCCAGCAGCACCCCTAGCGGGGGCCACACAGATACGCAGTATTTT.

The chain employs TRBV5-5 and TRBJ1-1; D unresolved. Per germline, CDR1 SGHKS and CDR2 YYEKEE (reference sequence). With 1 base removed from V and 5 bases from J, the gap between germline ends came to 9 bases. The CDR3 extends over 13 amino acids. In DNA form, the CDR3 reads TGTGCCAGCAGCTTGATGACGGGTACTGAAGCTTTCTTT. Translated: CASSLMTGTEAFF.

J is TRBJ2-2 and V is TRBV6-5, with 7 bases aligning to TRBD2. The CDR3 covers 15 residues. CDR1 and CDR2 (germline): MNHEY, SVGAGI. Trimming cost V 6 bases and J 1 base; bases outside gene matches: 5. The CDR3 here is CASRFGGGNTGELFF. In DNA, the CDR3 is TGTGCCAGCAGGTTTGGGGGGGGGAACACCGGGGAGCTGTTTTTT.

The chain has TRBV9 and TRBJ2-6; TRBD2 matches 9 bases. This CDR3 spans 17 amino acids. The junction had 4 bases not matched to a gene; V was cut back by 2 bases and J by 1 base. Looked up from germline, CDR1 is SGDLS and CDR2 is YYNGEE. This chain's CDR3 is CASSVGLAPSGANVLTF. As DNA, the CDR3 is TGTGCCAGCAGCGTGGGACTAGCACCGTCTGGGGCCAACGTCCTGACTTTC.

The rearrangement joins TRBV7-2 to TRBJ1-2, with TRBD1 matching over 11 bases. V gave up 5 bases and J gave up 5 bases; unmatched junction bases: 10. Germline values: CDR1 SGHTA, CDR2 FQGNSA. CDR3 length: 16 residues. The CDR3: CASSPGGTGGTYGYTF. CDR3 bases: TGTGCCAGCAGCCCCGGGGGGACAGGGGGGACATATGGCTACACCTTC. The complete variable domain, with remaining parts taken from reference TRBV7-2 and TRBJ1-2, reads GAGVSQSPSNKVTEKGKDVELRCDPISGHTALYWYRQSLGQGLEFLIYFQGNSAPDKSGLPSDRFSAERTGGSVSTLTIQRTQQEDSAVYLCASSPGGTGGTYGYTFGSGTRLTVV.

V gene TRBV18 combines with J gene TRBJ1-6, with a tentative D call TRBD1 (5 bases). Trimming stripped 8 bases from V and 4 bases from J, with 9 bases between. CDR1 KGHSH and CDR2 LQKENI come from the germline V gene. The CDR3 sequence is 13 residues long. This CDR3 reads CASAGPYNSPLHF. The CDR3 DNA is TGTGCCAGCGCGGGACCGTATAATTCACCCCTCCACTTT.

The J gene is TRBJ1-6, the V gene TRBV14, with 7 bases identical to TRBD1. CDR1 and CDR2 from the germline V gene are SGHDN and FVKESK. Losses at the gene ends were 0 bases for V and 6 bases for J; bases not matched to a gene: 5. The CDR3 totals 16 residues. The CDR3: CASSQETGMRNSPLHF. The CDR3 DNA reads as TGTGCCAGCAGCCAAGAGACAGGGATGCGTAATTCACCCCTCCACTTT. The full variable domain, its missing parts supplied by reference TRBV14 and TRBJ1-6, is EAGVTQFPSHSVIEKGQTVTLRCDPISGHDNLYWYRRVMGKEIKFLLHFVKESKQDESGMPNNRFLAERTGGTYSTLKVQPAELEDSGVYFCASSQETGMRNSPLHFGNGTRLTVT.

The chain couples TRBV9 to TRBJ2-1; 9 positions agree with TRBD2. Germline CDR1 reads SGDLS; CDR2 reads YYNGEE. Trimming cost V 2 bases and J 15 bases; bases outside gene matches: 12. The length of the CDR3 is 14 residues. The CDR3: CASSVSTERGVLFF. Written as DNA, the CDR3 is TGTGCCAGCAGCGTTTCGACTGAGCGGGGGGTACTGTTCTTC.

The V and J genes are TRBV7-9 and TRBJ1-2, with 7 bases identical to TRBD1. Germline V gene sequence: CDR1 SEHNR, CDR2 FQNEAQ (reference sequence). After removal of 5 bases from V and 6 bases from J, the junction contained 6 bases not matched to a gene. This CDR3 region has 13 residues. CDR3 DNA sequence: TGTGCCAGCAGCACCAGGGGGTTCGATGGCTACACCTTC. Residues: CASSTRGFDGYTF.

The V call is TRBV28, the J call TRBJ1-2; TRBD1 aligns across 8 bases. Germline assignment: CDR1 MDHEN and CDR2 SYDVKM. The CDR3 is 15 amino acids. V dropped 2 bases and J dropped 4; count of bases not matched to a gene: 6. The CDR3 loop is CASSLARQGSYGYTF. CDR3 nucleotides: TGTGCCAGCAGTTTAGCCCGACAGGGGTCCTATGGCTACACCTTC.

The J gene is TRBJ2-7, the V gene TRBV12-3 or TRBV12-4; 7 nucleotides align to TRBD1. The CDR3 is 13 amino acids. J was trimmed by 6 bases and V by 6 bases; bases with no gene match: 8. DNA for the CDR3: TGTGCCAGCAGGGAACAGGGGTTGCGCGAGCAGTACTTC. Amino acids: CASREQGLREQYF.

The chain links TRBV10-1 to TRBJ2-1, with 7 bases identical to TRBD2. Germline V gene lookup returns CDR1 WNHNN and CDR2 SYGVQD (reference sequence). The length of the CDR3 is 13 residues. Trimming cost V 10 bases and J 4 bases; bases outside gene matches: 7. CDR3 protein: CANPGGKYNEQFF. DNA for the CDR3: TGCGCCAACCCCGGGGGGAAGTACAATGAGCAGTTCTTC.

Note on this clone: An end of the junction does not agree with germline; a read error may underlie this. This chain joins TRBV2 and TRBJ1-2; 7 bases map to TRBD1. The V gene's germline CDR1 is SNHLY and CDR2 FYNNEI. CDR3 size: 14 residues. The CDR3 here is CASTPSTGWYGYTF. For the CDR3, the DNA is TGTGCGAGCACGCCGTCGACAGGGTGGTATGGCTACACCTTC.

The table lists this clone with a count of one. The chain recombines TRBV2 with TRBJ1-4; unclear D gene. The CDR3 contains 13 residues. Germline lookup yields CDR1 SNHLY and CDR2 FYNNEI. The germline V and J ends were trimmed by 9 bases and 5 bases, with 13 bases remaining between them. The CDR3 loop is CASLAGKNEKLFF. DNA for the CDR3: TGTGCCAGTTTGGCGGGTAAAAATGAAAAACTGTTTTTT.